The source of this TCR beta chain is a study of post-analysis software for immune sequencing data. As for the study in general: Disease courses included relapsing-remitting, secondary progressive and progressive-relapsing multiple sclerosis. Regarding the study as a whole: Roughly five TRBV segments were significantly more frequent in patients than in controls. TRBV5-6, TRBV5-1 and TRBV20-1 were among these segments.

Prepared libraries of TCR beta cDNA carried unique molecular identifiers. MiXCR was run by TCRdb on the PCR reads, yielding one entry per CDR3 protein. The sample lists 500,000 to 600,000 distinct CDR3 sequences, around 44% occurring once. Notes on this clonotype: Antigen unknown.

CDR1 and CDR2 (germline): SGHRS, YFSETQ. V was trimmed by 4 bases and J by 2 bases, leaving 16 bases between them. The CDR3 loop spans 15 amino acids. The V and J genes are TRBV5-1 and TRBJ2-7, with D perhaps matching TRBD1 (5 bases). Source material: blood. The clonotype comes from a girl aged 5 to 17 with multiple sclerosis. CDR3 in amino acids: CASSPWQQGTYEQYF. The CDR3 DNA sequence: TGCGCCAGCAGCCCCTGGCAGCAGGGTACCTACGAGCAGTACTTC.